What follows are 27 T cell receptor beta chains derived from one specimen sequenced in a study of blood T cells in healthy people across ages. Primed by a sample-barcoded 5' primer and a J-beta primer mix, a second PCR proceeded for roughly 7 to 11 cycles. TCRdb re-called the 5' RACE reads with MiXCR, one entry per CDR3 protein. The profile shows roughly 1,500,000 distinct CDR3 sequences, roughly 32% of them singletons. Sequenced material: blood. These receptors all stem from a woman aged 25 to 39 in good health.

The chain's CDR3 is CASSSQGGGAREETQYF. In nucleotides, the CDR3 is TGTGCCAGCAGTTCCCAAGGCGGGGGGGCTAGAGAGGAGACCCAGTACTTC. V usage is TRBV6-5 and J usage is TRBJ2-5; the match to TRBD2 covers 9 bases. V lost 4 bases to trimming and J lost 5 bases; unmatched junction nucleotides: 14. The CDR3 consists of 17 residues. Germline V lookup: CDR1 MNHEY, CDR2 SVGAGI.

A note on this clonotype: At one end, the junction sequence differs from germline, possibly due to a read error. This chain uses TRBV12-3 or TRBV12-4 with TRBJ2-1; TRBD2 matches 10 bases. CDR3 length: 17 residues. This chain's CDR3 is CASSLAAGGSSYNEQFF. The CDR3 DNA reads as TGTGCCAGCAGTCTAGCAGCGGGAGGGAGCTCCTACAATGAGCAGTTCTTC.

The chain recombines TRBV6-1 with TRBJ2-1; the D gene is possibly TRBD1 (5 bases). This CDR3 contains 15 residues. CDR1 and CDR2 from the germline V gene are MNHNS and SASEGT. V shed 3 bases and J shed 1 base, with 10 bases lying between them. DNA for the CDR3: TGTGCCAGCAGTGACACAGGATGGTCCTACAATGAGCAGTTCTTC. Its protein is CASSDTGWSYNEQFF.

CDR3 DNA: TGTGCCAGCACTTACGAAGGGGCAGGGAGGGGGCAGCCCCAGCATTTT. It is translated as CASTYEGAGRGQPQHF. This chain uses TRBV2 with TRBJ1-5; TRBD1 might be the D (6 bases). The CDR3 length is 16 residues. From germline, CDR1 is SNHLY and CDR2 FYNNEI. Between the trimmed V and J ends, which lost 7 bases and 7 bases, there was a span of 23 bases.

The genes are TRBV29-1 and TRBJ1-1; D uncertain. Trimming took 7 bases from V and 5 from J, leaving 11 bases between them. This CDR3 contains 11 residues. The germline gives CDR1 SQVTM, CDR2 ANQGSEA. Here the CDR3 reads CSGGVRTEAFF. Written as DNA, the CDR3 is TGCAGCGGCGGGGTGCGGACTGAAGCTTTCTTT.

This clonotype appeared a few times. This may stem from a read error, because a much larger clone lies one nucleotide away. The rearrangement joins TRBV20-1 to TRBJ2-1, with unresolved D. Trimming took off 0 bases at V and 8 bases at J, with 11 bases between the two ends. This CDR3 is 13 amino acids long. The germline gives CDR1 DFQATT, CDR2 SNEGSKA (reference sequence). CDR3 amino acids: CSARDRPTYEQFF. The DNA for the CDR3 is TGCAGTGCTAGAGATCGACCAACGTATGAGCAGTTCTTC.

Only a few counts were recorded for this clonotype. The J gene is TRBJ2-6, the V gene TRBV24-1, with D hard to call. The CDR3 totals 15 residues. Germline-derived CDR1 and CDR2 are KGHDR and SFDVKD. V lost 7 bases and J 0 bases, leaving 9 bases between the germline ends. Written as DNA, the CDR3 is TGTGCCACCAGCGATGGCCTCTCTGGGGCCAACGTCCTGACTTTC. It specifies CATSDGLSGANVLTF.

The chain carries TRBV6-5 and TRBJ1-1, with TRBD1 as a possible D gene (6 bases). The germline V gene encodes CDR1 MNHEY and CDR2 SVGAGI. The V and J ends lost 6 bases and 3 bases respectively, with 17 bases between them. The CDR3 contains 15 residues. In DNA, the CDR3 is TGTGCCAGCAGGTTACGGCCAGGGGTAGACACTGAAGCTTTCTTT. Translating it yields CASRLRPGVDTEAFF.

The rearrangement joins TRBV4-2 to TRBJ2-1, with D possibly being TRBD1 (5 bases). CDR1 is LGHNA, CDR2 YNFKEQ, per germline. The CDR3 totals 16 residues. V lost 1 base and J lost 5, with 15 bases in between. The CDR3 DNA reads TGTGCCAGCAGCCAAGTTGGGAAAGGGGTGGACAATGAGCAGTTCTTC. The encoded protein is CASSQVGKGVDNEQFF.

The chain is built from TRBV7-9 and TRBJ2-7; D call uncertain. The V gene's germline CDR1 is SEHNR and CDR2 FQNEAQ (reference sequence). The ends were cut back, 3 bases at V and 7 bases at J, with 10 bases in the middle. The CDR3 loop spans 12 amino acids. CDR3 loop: CASSFPNREQYF. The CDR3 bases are TGTGCCAGCAGCTTCCCCAATAGAGAGCAGTACTTC.

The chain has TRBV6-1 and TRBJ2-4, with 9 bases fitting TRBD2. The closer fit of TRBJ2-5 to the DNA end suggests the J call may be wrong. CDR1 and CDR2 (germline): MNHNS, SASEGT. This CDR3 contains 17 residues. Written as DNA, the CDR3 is TGTGCCAGCAGGCGAGGATTGACTAGCGGCTATCAAGAGACCCAGTACTTC. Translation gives CASRRGLTSGYQETQYF.

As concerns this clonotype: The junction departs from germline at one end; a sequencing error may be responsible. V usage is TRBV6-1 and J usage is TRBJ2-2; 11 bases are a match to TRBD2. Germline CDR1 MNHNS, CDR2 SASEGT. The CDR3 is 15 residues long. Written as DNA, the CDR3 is TGTGCCGGCAGTGCTAGCGGGAGGTATACCGGGGAGCTGTTTTTT. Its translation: CAGSASGRYTGELFF.

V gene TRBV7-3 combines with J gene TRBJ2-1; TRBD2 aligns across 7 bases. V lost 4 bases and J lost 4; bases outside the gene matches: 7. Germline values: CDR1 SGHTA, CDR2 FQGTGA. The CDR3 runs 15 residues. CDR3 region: CASSYTSEGYNEQFF. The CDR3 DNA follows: TGTGCCAGCAGCTACACTAGCGAGGGGTACAATGAGCAGTTCTTC.

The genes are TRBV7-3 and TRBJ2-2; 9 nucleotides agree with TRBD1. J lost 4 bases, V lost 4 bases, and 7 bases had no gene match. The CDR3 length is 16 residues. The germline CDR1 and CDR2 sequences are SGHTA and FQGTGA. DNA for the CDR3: TGTGCCAGCAGCTCACCAGGACAGGGGACCACCGGGGAGCTGTTTTTT. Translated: CASSSPGQGTTGELFF.

The CDR3 DNA reads TGTGCCAGCAGCACAGCTGACAGGGACACTTACAATGAGCAGTTCTTC. Its protein product is CASSTADRDTYNEQFF. This chain uses TRBV7-9 with TRBJ2-1, with TRBD1 matching 7 bases. Germline-derived CDR1 and CDR2 are SEHNR and FQNEAQ (reference sequence). This CDR3 spans 16 amino acids. J gave up 4 bases and V 5 bases, and 11 bases lay outside the gene matches.

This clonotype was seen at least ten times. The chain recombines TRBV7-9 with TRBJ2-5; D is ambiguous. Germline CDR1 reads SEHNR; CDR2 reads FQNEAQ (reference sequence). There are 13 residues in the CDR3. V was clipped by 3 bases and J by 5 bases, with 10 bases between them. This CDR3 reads CASSFGEWETQYF. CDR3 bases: TGTGCCAGCAGCTTTGGGGAATGGGAGACCCAGTACTTC.

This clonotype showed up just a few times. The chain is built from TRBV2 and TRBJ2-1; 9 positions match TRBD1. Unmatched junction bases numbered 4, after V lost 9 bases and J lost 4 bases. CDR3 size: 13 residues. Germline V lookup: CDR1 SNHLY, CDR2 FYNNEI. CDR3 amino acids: CASNRGPYNEQFF. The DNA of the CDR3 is TGTGCCAGTAACAGGGGGCCTTACAATGAGCAGTTCTTC.

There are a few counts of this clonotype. As DNA, the CDR3 is TGTGCCAGCAGTTTGATCGGTGAAGCTTTCTTT. Protein: CASSLIGEAFF. The V gene is TRBV12-3 or TRBV12-4, the J gene TRBJ1-1; the D is unclear. CDR3 size: 11 residues. Trimming left V 3 bases short and J 7 bases short, with 6 bases between.

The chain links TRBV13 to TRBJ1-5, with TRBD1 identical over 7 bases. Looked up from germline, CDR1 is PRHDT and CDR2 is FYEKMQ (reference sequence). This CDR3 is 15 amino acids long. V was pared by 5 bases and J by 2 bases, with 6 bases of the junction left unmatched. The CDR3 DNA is TGTGCCAGCAGCCTCAGGGGGGATGGCAATCAGCCCCAGCATTTT. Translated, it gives CASSLRGDGNQPQHF.

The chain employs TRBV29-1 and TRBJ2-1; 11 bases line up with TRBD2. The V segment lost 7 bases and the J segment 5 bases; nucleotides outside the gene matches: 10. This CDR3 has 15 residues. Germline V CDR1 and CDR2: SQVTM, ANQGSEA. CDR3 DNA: TGCAGCGCTGTCCGACCGGGACTAGCGGACAATGAGCAGTTCTTC. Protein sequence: CSAVRPGLADNEQFF.

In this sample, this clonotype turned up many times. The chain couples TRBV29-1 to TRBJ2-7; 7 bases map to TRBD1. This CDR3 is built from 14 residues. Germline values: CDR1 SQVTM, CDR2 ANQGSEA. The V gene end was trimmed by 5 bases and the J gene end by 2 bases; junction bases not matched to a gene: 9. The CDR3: CSVQPGTETYEQYF. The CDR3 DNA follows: TGCAGCGTTCAACCCGGGACAGAAACCTACGAGCAGTACTTC.

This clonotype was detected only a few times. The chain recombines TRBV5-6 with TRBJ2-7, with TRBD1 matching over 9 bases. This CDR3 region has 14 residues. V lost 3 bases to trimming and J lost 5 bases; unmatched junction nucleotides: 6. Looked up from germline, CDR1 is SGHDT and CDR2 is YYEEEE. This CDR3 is CASSYGTGKDEQYF. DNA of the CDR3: TGTGCCAGCAGCTACGGGACAGGGAAAGACGAGCAGTACTTC.

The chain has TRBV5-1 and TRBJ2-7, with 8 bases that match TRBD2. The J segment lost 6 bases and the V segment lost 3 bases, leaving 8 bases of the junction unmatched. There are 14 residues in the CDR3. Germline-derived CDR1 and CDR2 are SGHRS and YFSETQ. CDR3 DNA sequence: TGCGCCAGCAGCTCGGCTCCGGGAGGGATCGAGCAGTACTTC. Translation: CASSSAPGGIEQYF.

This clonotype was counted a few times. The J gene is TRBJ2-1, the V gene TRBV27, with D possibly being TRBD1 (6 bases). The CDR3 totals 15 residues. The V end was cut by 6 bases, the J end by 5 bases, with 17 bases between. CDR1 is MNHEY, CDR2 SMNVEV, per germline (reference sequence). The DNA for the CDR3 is TGTGCCAGCAGCGCAGGGGTTGGACCACACAATGAGCAGTTCTTC. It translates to CASSAGVGPHNEQFF.

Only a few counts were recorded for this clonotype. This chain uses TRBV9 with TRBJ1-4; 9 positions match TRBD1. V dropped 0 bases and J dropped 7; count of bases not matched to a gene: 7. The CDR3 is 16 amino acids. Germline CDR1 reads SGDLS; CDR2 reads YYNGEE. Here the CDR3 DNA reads TGTGCCAGCAGCGTAGAGGACAGGGGAAGGGGTGAAAAACTGTTTTTT. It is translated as CASSVEDRGRGEKLFF.

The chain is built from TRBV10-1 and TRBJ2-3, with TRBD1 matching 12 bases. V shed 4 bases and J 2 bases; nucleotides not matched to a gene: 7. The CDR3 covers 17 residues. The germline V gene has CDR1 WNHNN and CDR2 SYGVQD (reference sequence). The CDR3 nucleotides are TGCGCCAGCAGTGGTACGGGGACAGGGGGCTTCACAGATACGCAGTATTTT. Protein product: CASSGTGTGGFTDTQYF.

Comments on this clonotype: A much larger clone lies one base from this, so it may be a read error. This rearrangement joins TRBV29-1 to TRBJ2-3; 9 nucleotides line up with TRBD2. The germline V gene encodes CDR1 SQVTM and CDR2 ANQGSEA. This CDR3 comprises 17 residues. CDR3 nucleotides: TGCGGCGTTGAAGATCGGGCAGCGGGGGGCCCCACAGATACGCAGTATTTT. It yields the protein CGVEDRAAGGPTDTQYF.